This TCR beta chain was captured in a study of T cells in Graves' hyperthyroidism and ophthalmopathy. V dropped 5 bases and J dropped 2; count of bases not matched to a gene: 7. Germline V gene sequence: CDR1 LNHDA, CDR2 SQIVND (reference sequence). This CDR3 has 15 amino acids. The TCR beta CDR3 regions underwent amplification using RNA transcripts as the source. First-round RT-PCR with HTBI primers amplified the TCR CDR3 region. TCRdb ran MiXCR on the multiplex PCR reads and lists one entry per CDR3 protein. The sample contains hundreds of thousands of distinct CDR3 sequences, less than 20% of which appear only once. Ten or more counts support this clonotype.

Sequencing input: blood. The TCR sequence derives from a young woman with Graves' hyperthyroidism. V is TRBV19 and J is TRBJ1-1; 8 positions agree with TRBD1. In DNA form, the CDR3 reads TGTGCCAGTAGTCAACGGACAGGGACCAACACTGAAGCTTTCTTT. As protein: CASSQRTGTNTEAFF. The whole variable domain, remainder taken from reference TRBV19 and TRBJ1-1, is DGGITQSPKYLFRKEGQNVTLSCEQNLNHDAMYWYRQDPGQGLRLIYYSQIVNDFQKGDIAEGYSVSREKKESFPLTVTSAQKNPTAFYLCASSQRTGTNTEAFFGQGTRLTVV.